The 9 T cell receptor beta chains in this list originate from one sample, sequenced in a study of CD8 T cells in Susac syndrome. When the RNA was reverse transcribed, random hexamers were used with an input of about 0.45 to 1 ug. One entry per CDR3 protein results from TCRdb running MiXCR on the immunoSEQ multiplex PCR reads. The sample shows about 80,000 distinct CDR3 sequences, 91% of them seen only once. The sample was CD8+ T cells from PBMCs. Receptors originate from a human donor with multiple sclerosis.

V is TRBV27 and J is TRBJ1-2; tentative D call: TRBD1 (5 bases). The CDR3 contains 14 residues. Trimming cost V 5 bases and J 5 bases, with 15 bases left between them. The germline gives CDR1 MNHEY, CDR2 SMNVEV (reference sequence). The CDR3 is CASSPRGVGYGYTF. CDR3 DNA sequence: TGTGCCAGCAGTCCTCGGGGGGTTGGGTATGGCTACACCTTC.

The CDR3 nucleotides read TGTGCCAGCAGTTACGGGACTAGCGGGGAGCAGTACTTC. Protein: CASSYGTSGEQYF. The chain links TRBV6-5 to TRBJ2-7; TRBD2 aligns across 12 bases. J lost 7 bases, V lost 2 bases, and 0 bases had no gene match. CDR3 length: 13 residues. CDR1 is MNHEY and CDR2 is SVGAGI in the germline V gene.

The chain links TRBV10-3 to TRBJ2-7; 7 positions agree with TRBD1. The germline CDR1 and CDR2 sequences are ENHRY and SYGVKD. CDR3 length: 15 residues. Trimming at V came to 2 bases and at J to 0 bases, leaving 4 bases not matched to a gene. CDR3 sequence reads: CAISEGQVPSYEQYF. Written as DNA, the CDR3 is TGTGCCATCAGTGAGGGACAGGTCCCCTCCTACGAGCAGTACTTC.

The chain carries TRBV28 and TRBJ2-2; perhaps TRBD2 as D (5 bases). The CDR3 extends over 15 amino acids. Trimming shortened V by 4 bases and J by 5 bases, and 14 bases separated the two germline ends. The V gene's germline CDR1 is MDHEN and CDR2 SYDVKM. This chain's CDR3 is CASSSYREGTGELFF. The CDR3 region has the DNA TGTGCCAGCAGTTCATACCGGGAAGGTACCGGGGAGCTGTTTTTT.

The chain joins TRBV30 to TRBJ2-3, with 7 bases lining up with TRBD2. Germline lookup yields CDR1 GTSNPN and CDR2 SVGIG (reference sequence). V was clipped by 2 bases and J by 6 bases; unmatched bases: 8. CDR3 length equals 14 residues. CDR3 bases: TGTGCCTGGAGTTTCGGGGGGTGGTCCGATACGCAGTATTTT. Amino acid sequence: CAWSFGGWSDTQYF.

The chain links TRBV4-3 to TRBJ2-1, with 8 bases matching TRBD2. Germline CDR1 and CDR2: LGHNA and YSLEER. The CDR3 is made up of 15 amino acids. V shed 2 bases and J 7 bases; nucleotides not matched to a gene: 7. The CDR3 DNA is TGCGCCAGCAGCCAATACGGGAGGGCCGGGAATGAGCAGTTCTTC. Protein product: CASSQYGRAGNEQFF.

The J gene is TRBJ2-3, the V gene TRBV28; D ambiguous. Trimming pared 5 bases from V and 7 bases from J, leaving 16 bases between. The germline gives CDR1 MDHEN, CDR2 SYDVKM. The length of the CDR3 is 14 residues. CDR3 sequence (DNA): TGTGCCAGCAGTCCCCAGCCAGGCCAGAATACGCAGTATTTT. Its protein product is CASSPQPGQNTQYF. The whole variable domain, remainder taken from reference TRBV28 and TRBJ2-3, is DVKVTQSSRYLVKRTGEKVFLECVQDMDHENMFWYRQDPGLGLRLIYFSYDVKMKEKGDIPEGYSVSREKKERFSLILESASTNQTSMYLCASSPQPGQNTQYFGPGTRLTVL.

The chain combines TRBV9 with TRBJ2-7, with D possibly being TRBD1 (9 bases). V lost 4 bases to trimming and J lost 9 bases, with 26 bases between them. The length of the CDR3 is 16 residues. Germline V gene lookup returns CDR1 SGDLS and CDR2 YYNGEE. CDR3 amino acids: CASSPGTGFTGGGQYF. The CDR3, as DNA: TGTGCCAGCAGCCCCGGGACAGGGTTTACCGGGGGGGGGCAGTACTTC. The entire variable domain, with the rest obtained from reference TRBV9 and TRBJ2-7, is as follows: DSGVTQTPKHLITATGQRVTLRCSPRSGDLSVYWYQQSLDQGLQFLIQYYNGEERAKGNILERFSAQQFPDLHSELNLSSLELGDSALYFCASSPGTGFTGGGQYFGPGTRLTVT.

The rearrangement uses TRBV28 and TRBJ2-1; D is ambiguous. This CDR3 comprises 14 residues. The V gene lost 5 bases and the J gene lost 5 bases, with 13 bases spanning the gap. Germline V gives CDR1 MDHEN, CDR2 SYDVKM. Here the CDR3 reads CASSPLLRDNEQFF. CDR3 DNA: TGTGCCAGCAGTCCTCTCCTACGGGACAATGAGCAGTTCTTC. Drawing the rest from reference TRBV28 and TRBJ2-1, the complete variable domain is DVKVTQSSRYLVKRTGEKVFLECVQDMDHENMFWYRQDPGLGLRLIYFSYDVKMKEKGDIPEGYSVSREKKERFSLILESASTNQTSMYLCASSPLLRDNEQFFGPGTRLTVL.